A single sample gave rise to the 8 T cell receptor beta chains below, sequenced in a study of T cell clonality in common variable immunodeficiency. Some clones are missing from TCRdb's copy, which holds only in-frame ones; the method was immunoSEQ multiplex PCR. Observed in the sample are about 81,000 clones, none of them singletons. The sequenced sample consisted of peripheral blood mononuclear cells. Receptors were obtained from a person aged 18 to 75 in good health.

This clone was observed many times. The read falls 3 residues short of the CDR3 end, and the missing part is taken from the germline J gene. This chain uses TRBV19 with TRBJ1-5, with 7 positions matching TRBD1. The CDR3 has 15 residues. The V segment lost 4 bases and the J segment 0 bases; nucleotides outside the gene matches: 3. The germline V gene encodes CDR1 LNHDA and CDR2 SQIVND (reference sequence). The sequenced part of the CDR3 DNA is TGTGCCAGTAGTACGACAGGGTATAGCAATCAGCCC. It is translated as CASSTTGYSNQP. The entire CDR3 is CASSTTGYSNQPQHF.

This clone came up many times. The sequenced fragment ends 3 residues before the CDR3 boundary, so the rest is inferred from the germline J gene. The J gene is TRBJ2-1, the V gene TRBV20-1; 7 positions match TRBD2. This CDR3 comprises 13 residues. The V gene's germline CDR1 is DFQATT and CDR2 SNEGSKA (reference sequence). After removal of 7 bases from V and 2 bases from J, the junction contained 5 bases not matched to a gene. CDR3 DNA (partial): TGCAGTGGGAGGCGGGGGACCTACAATGAG. Residues: CSGRRGTYNE. The entire CDR3 reads CSGRRGTYNEQFF.

There are many counts of this clone. Read sequence stops 3 residues before the CDR3 end, and the germline J gene provides the missing end. The rearrangement links TRBV29-1 to TRBJ2-1, with 8 nucleotides matching TRBD2. The V and J ends lost 6 bases and 8 bases, in that order; junction bases with no gene match: 9. This CDR3 is built from 13 residues. Germline V gene data show CDR1 as SQVTM and CDR2 as ANQGSEA. The DNA read from the CDR3 is TGCAGCGTGCCGGGACTAGTTCGACATGAG. It yields the protein CSVPGLVRHE. The CDR3 in its entirety is CSVPGLVRHEQFF.

This clone came up a few times. The CDR3 goes on 3 residues after the read ends, and that part is filled in from the germline J gene. J is TRBJ2-7 and V is TRBV18, with D possibly matching TRBD1 (5 bases). V lost 0 bases, J lost 6 bases, and 18 bases lay in between. The CDR3 is 16 amino acids. CDR1 and CDR2 (germline): KGHSH, LQKENI. CDR3 bases read: TGTGCCAGCTCACCACCGTCTCAAGGGGTTACGGCCGAG. Translated: CASSPPSQGVTAE. The whole CDR3 reads CASSPPSQGVTAEQYF.

This clone was counted many times. The CDR3 end falls 3 residues outside the read, so it is completed with the germline J gene. This chain connects TRBV7-3 to TRBJ2-2; D not resolved. CDR3 length: 14 amino acids. Germline loops: CDR1 SGHTA, CDR2 FQGTGA. Trimming removed 5 bases at V and 1 base at J, with 8 bases between. CDR3 sequence reads: CASSGGRNTGELFF. CDR3 bases read: TGTGCCAGCAGCGGCGGCCGGAACACCGGGGAG.

In its sample, this clone was seen a few times. The missing CDR3 end, 3 residues past where the read stops, is filled in from the germline J gene. The V and J genes are TRBV11-2 and TRBJ1-1, with a possible D match to TRBD1 (5 bases). The germline CDR1 and CDR2 sequences are SGHAT and FQNNGV. Trimming stripped 4 bases from V and 7 bases from J, with 16 bases between. The CDR3 covers 14 residues. The CDR3 here is CASSSPPGSDEAFF. The CDR3 bases that were read are TGTGCCAGCAGCTCCCCCCCAGGGTCCGATGAA.

This clone was counted at least ten times. The read ends 3 residues early relative to the CDR3; the germline J gene fills the gap. V gene TRBV2 combines with J gene TRBJ2-3; 10 bases fit TRBD1. CDR1 is SNHLY and CDR2 is FYNNEI in the germline V gene. Trimming at V came to 10 bases and at J to 3 bases, leaving 7 bases not matched to a gene. The CDR3 runs 14 residues. The covered CDR3 bases are TGTGCCACTTCCCGGGACAGGGGTACAGATACG. Translated, it gives CATSRDRGTDT. The CDR3 in full is CATSRDRGTDTQYF.

This clone was counted at least ten times. Coverage ceases 3 residues before the CDR3 finishes, and the germline J gene fills in the end. The chain carries TRBV19 and TRBJ2-7; TRBD1 matches at 9 bases. Germline V gives CDR1 LNHDA, CDR2 SQIVND (reference sequence). V shed 4 bases and J 3 bases; nucleotides not matched to a gene: 4. The CDR3 is made up of 14 amino acids. The CDR3 loop reads CASSTNRGHYEQYF. The part of the CDR3 DNA that was read is TGTGCCAGTAGTACGAACAGGGGGCACTACGAG.